These 28 T cell receptor beta chains were all obtained from the same sample, sequenced in a study of chemoradiotherapy in HPV16-positive cancers. Profiling relied on immunoSEQ multiplex PCR, and the TCRdb table lists in-frame clones only, not all of them. The table has around 68,000 clones, more than 70% seen once. The input for sequencing was blood, taken from a patient who underwent chemoradiotherapy. The receptor source for this set is a human donor with HPV-associated anogenital cancer.

The rearrangement links TRBV9 to TRBJ2-7, with D perhaps matching TRBD2 (6 bases). The CDR3 has 15 amino acids. Germline-derived CDR1 and CDR2 are SGDLS and YYNGEE. Trimming cost V 0 bases and J 2 bases, with 12 bases left between them. CDR3 region: CASSVEEGSTYEQYF. Written as DNA, the CDR3 is TGTGCCAGCAGCGTAGAGGAGGGCTCTACCTACGAGCAGTACTTC.

The chain has TRBV27 and TRBJ2-7; weak D call: TRBD1 (5 bases). This CDR3 has 14 residues. The germline gives CDR1 MNHEY, CDR2 SMNVEV (reference sequence). V was cut by 4 bases and J by 5 bases, with 15 bases left in between. The CDR3 region has the DNA TGTGCCAGCAGTTGGCAGGGTTTAAGGAACGAGCAGTACTTC. This encodes CASSWQGLRNEQYF.

V is TRBV30 and J is TRBJ2-3; 8 bases fit TRBD2. Germline loops: CDR1 GTSNPN, CDR2 SVGIG (reference sequence). There are 14 residues in the CDR3. V lost 3 bases to trimming and J lost 6 bases; unmatched junction nucleotides: 8. The CDR3 region has the DNA TGTGCCTGGAGCCCTCTCGGGGGGGCGGATACGCAGTATTTT. It codes for CAWSPLGGADTQYF.

The chain recombines TRBV28 with TRBJ2-3, with D unclear. Trimming removed 5 bases at V and 4 bases at J, with 19 bases between. The CDR3 covers 16 residues. In germline, CDR1 is MDHEN, CDR2 SYDVKM. The CDR3 reads CASSPVSQTFADTQYF. CDR3 nucleotides: TGTGCCAGCAGTCCCGTGAGTCAGACTTTCGCAGATACGCAGTATTTT.

V is TRBV4-1 and J is TRBJ1-4, with unresolved D. V lost 0 bases, J lost 11 bases, and 10 bases lay in between. Germline assignment: CDR1 MGHRA and CDR2 YSYEKL. This CDR3 spans 13 amino acids. CDR3 residues: CASSQDQMRKLFF. The DNA for the CDR3 is TGCGCCAGCAGCCAAGATCAAATGCGGAAACTGTTTTTT.

The V call is TRBV4-1, the J call TRBJ2-5, with TRBD1 matching 7 bases. V shed 2 bases, J shed 1 base, and the junction held 4 bases outside the gene matches. The CDR3 is 15 amino acids. CDR1 and CDR2 (germline): MGHRA, YSYEKL. DNA for the CDR3: TGCGCCAGCAGCCAACCGACAGGGCCCCAAGAGACCCAGTACTTC. Translated, it gives CASSQPTGPQETQYF.

The V call is TRBV5-1, the J call TRBJ1-2; no clear D. The CDR3 loop spans 12 amino acids. Germline CDR1 and CDR2: SGHRS and YFSETQ. Trimming removed 3 bases from V and 8 bases from J, with 11 bases in between. CDR3 DNA sequence: TGCGCCAGCAGCTGGACGGGGAGCGGCTACACCTTC. As protein: CASSWTGSGYTF.

The chain joins TRBV2 to TRBJ2-1; 12 nucleotides align to TRBD2. CDR1 SNHLY and CDR2 FYNNEI come from the germline V gene. The CDR3 spans 15 residues. Trimming cost V 9 bases and J 9 bases; bases outside gene matches: 12. The CDR3 DNA sequence: TGTGCCAGGACCGGTGGACTAGCGGGATCTGGTGAGCAGTTCTTC. This translates into CARTGGLAGSGEQFF.

Remarks on this clone: One end of the junction fails to match germline, which may point to a read error. Written as DNA, the CDR3 is TGTGCTAGCAGCGCGACAGGGAACACTGAAGCTTTCTTT. This translates into CASSATGNTEAFF. The chain recombines TRBV7-7 with TRBJ1-1; the D gene is possibly TRBD1 (6 bases). This CDR3 has 13 residues. Per the germline V gene, CDR1 is SSHAT and CDR2 is FNYEAQ (reference sequence).

The rearrangement joins TRBV5-1 to TRBJ2-5; D tentatively fits TRBD1 or TRBD2 (5 bases each). This CDR3 has 17 amino acids. CDR1 is SGHRS and CDR2 is YFSETQ in the germline V gene. The V end lost 3 bases, the J end lost 5 bases, and 23 bases lay between the germline ends. CDR3: CASSSNPGRRGDETQYF. The DNA for the CDR3 is TGCGCCAGCAGCTCAAACCCGGGGCGCAGAGGTGACGAGACCCAGTACTTC.

V usage is TRBV6-5 and J usage is TRBJ2-1, with TRBD2 identical over 9 bases. CDR1 is MNHEY and CDR2 is SVGAGI in the germline V gene. With V trimmed by 0 bases and J by 4 bases, 4 bases remained unmatched. The CDR3 contains 16 residues. CDR3 sequence: CASSYSSSGEYNEQFF. For the CDR3, the DNA is TGTGCCAGCAGTTACTCGTCTAGCGGGGAATACAATGAGCAGTTCTTC.

The rearrangement links TRBV7-9 to TRBJ2-1; tentative D call: TRBD2 (6 bases). V was cut by 5 bases and J by 1 base, with 24 bases left in between. Germline-derived CDR1 and CDR2 are SEHNR and FQNEAQ (reference sequence). The CDR3 covers 19 residues. The CDR3 DNA sequence: TGTGCCAGCAGCATACCTAGCGACATCCCCACCAGGTCCTACAATGAGCAGTTCTTC. It specifies CASSIPSDIPTRSYNEQFF.

CDR3 in DNA: TGCGCCAGCAGCCTCGGGACAGGGAGAGCTAATGAAAAACTGTTTTTT. As protein: CASSLGTGRANEKLFF. This sequence joins TRBV5-1 and TRBJ1-4, with 9 bases identical to TRBD1. Germline V gene data show CDR1 as SGHRS and CDR2 as YFSETQ. V shed 4 bases and J 3 bases; nucleotides not matched to a gene: 7. The CDR3 contains 16 residues.

The rearrangement links TRBV7-9 to TRBJ2-1; D gene ambiguous. Per the germline V gene, CDR1 is SEHNR and CDR2 is FQNEAQ (reference sequence). The ends were cut back, 1 base at V and 5 bases at J, with 6 bases in the middle. This CDR3 comprises 13 residues. This CDR3 reads CASSLVEHNEQFF. Written as DNA, the CDR3 is TGTGCCAGCAGCTTAGTCGAGCACAATGAGCAGTTCTTC.

Comment on this clone: Other DNA sequences within the sample encode an identical CDR3. The chain employs TRBV5-1 and TRBJ2-3; no reliable D call. The CDR3 has 15 residues. V lost 0 bases to trimming and J lost 2 bases, with 10 bases between them. Germline CDR1 SGHRS, CDR2 YFSETQ. DNA for the CDR3: TGCGCCAGCAGCTTGGCAGTCAGGCCCACAGATACGCAGTATTTT. Translating it yields CASSLAVRPTDTQYF.

The V call is TRBV2, the J call TRBJ1-5; 7 bases fit TRBD1. The length of the CDR3 is 13 residues. The germline gives CDR1 SNHLY, CDR2 FYNNEI. Trimming took 8 bases from V and 4 from J; bases not matched to a gene: 5. The CDR3 coding sequence is TGTGCCAGCGAACAGGGGCGGAATCAGCCCCAGCATTTT. Amino acid sequence: CASEQGRNQPQHF.

V usage is TRBV5-4 and J usage is TRBJ2-7; TRBD1 aligns across 8 bases. The CDR3 is 14 residues long. Germline CDR1 and CDR2: SGHNT and YYREEE (reference sequence). After removal of 4 bases from V and 1 base from J, the junction contained 4 bases not matched to a gene. The CDR3 region is CASSHQGASYEQYF. CDR3 sequence (DNA): TGTGCCAGCAGCCATCAGGGGGCATCCTACGAGCAGTACTTC.

This sequence joins TRBV10-3 and TRBJ1-6, with TRBD1 as a possible D gene (5 bases). CDR3 length: 16 residues. Germline V lookup: CDR1 ENHRY, CDR2 SYGVKD. Trimming took 0 bases from V and 6 from J, leaving 12 bases between them. The chain's CDR3 is CAISESMSGTNSPLHF. The CDR3 DNA reads TGTGCCATCAGTGAGTCGATGAGCGGGACTAATTCACCCCTCCACTTT.

The J gene is TRBJ1-2, the V gene TRBV27; tentatively, D is TRBD1 (5 bases). This CDR3 has 13 residues. V was pared by 2 bases and J by 5 bases, with 9 bases between. Germline V gives CDR1 MNHEY, CDR2 SMNVEV (reference sequence). CDR3 sequence (DNA): TGTGCCAGCAGTTTAAGGGGCAGTTATGGCTACACCTTC. Translating it yields CASSLRGSYGYTF.

This chain joins TRBV6-5 and TRBJ1-1, with no clear D. The CDR3 runs 13 residues. The ends were cut back, 10 bases at V and 10 bases at J, with 22 bases in the middle. Germline V gives CDR1 MNHEY, CDR2 SVGAGI. CDR3 DNA: TGTGCCACCCAGATCCCGGCATTAAGGGTAGCTTTCTTT. Translation gives CATQIPALRVAFF.

V gene TRBV2 combines with J gene TRBJ1-6, with D perhaps matching TRBD1 (5 bases). Trimming cost V 7 bases and J 8 bases, with 15 bases left between them. CDR3 length: 14 amino acids. CDR1 is SNHLY and CDR2 is FYNNEI in the germline V gene. The CDR3 is CASITGLGHSPLHF. Here the CDR3 DNA reads TGTGCCAGCATCACAGGTTTGGGACATTCACCCCTCCACTTT.

The V and J genes are TRBV27 and TRBJ1-5, with D perhaps TRBD1 (6 bases). Trimming cost V 2 bases and J 4 bases, with 12 bases left between them. CDR1 MNHEY and CDR2 SMNVEV come from the germline V gene (reference sequence). The CDR3 totals 15 residues. The CDR3 DNA sequence: TGTGCCAGCAGTTTAATCACAGGGACGAATCAGCCCCAGCATTTT. It translates to CASSLITGTNQPQHF.

This clone has just one count. V usage is TRBV5-1 and J usage is TRBJ2-7; TRBD1 aligns across 9 bases. The CDR3 contains 15 residues. V was clipped by 0 bases and J by 4 bases; unmatched bases: 5. From germline, CDR1 is SGHRS and CDR2 YFSETQ. The CDR3 DNA is TGCGCCAGCAGCTTGGGCGGGACAGGGATATACGAGCAGTACTTC. This gives the protein CASSLGGTGIYEQYF.

The rearrangement uses TRBV6-5 and TRBJ2-2; D unclear. The CDR3 extends over 16 amino acids. Trimming shortened V by 0 bases and J by 4 bases, and 12 bases separated the two germline ends. Germline V gene lookup returns CDR1 MNHEY and CDR2 SVGAGI. CDR3 amino acids: CASSYSNKERTGELFF. CDR3 DNA: TGTGCCAGCAGTTACTCGAATAAAGAACGCACCGGGGAGCTGTTTTTT.

This chain links TRBV19 with TRBJ1-1, with 7 bases matching TRBD1. Germline V gene lookup returns CDR1 LNHDA and CDR2 SQIVND (reference sequence). Trimming cost V 3 bases and J 5 bases; bases outside gene matches: 12. The CDR3 runs 16 residues. The CDR3 DNA sequence: TGTGCCAGTAGTATGAGGGACAGATTTGCGGGGACTGAAGCTTTCTTT. As protein: CASSMRDRFAGTEAFF.

The gene calls are TRBV5-1 and TRBJ2-3; 11 positions agree with TRBD2. The V and J ends lost 8 bases and 4 bases, in that order; junction bases with no gene match: 6. The V gene's germline CDR1 is SGHRS and CDR2 YFSETQ. This CDR3 spans 14 amino acids. The CDR3 spells CASTSGGGSDTQYF. CDR3 bases: TGCGCCAGTACTAGCGGGGGAGGATCAGATACGCAGTATTTT.

This chain joins TRBV10-3 and TRBJ2-7; TRBD1 agrees at 9 bases. V gave up 8 bases and J gave up 4 bases; unmatched junction bases: 15. The germline CDR1 and CDR2 sequences are ENHRY and SYGVKD. CDR3 length: 16 amino acids. The CDR3 bases are TGTGCCATCGGCGGGACAGGGTCCTCGGGGACTTACGAGCAGTACTTC. This codes for CAIGGTGSSGTYEQYF.

This clone has only one observation. The chain employs TRBV5-6 and TRBJ1-2, with TRBD1 matching 8 bases. Germline CDR1 and CDR2: SGHDT and YYEEEE. With V trimmed by 4 bases and J by 2 bases, 7 bases remained unmatched. The CDR3 is 15 amino acids. CDR3 region: CASSPQGGFNYGYTF. For the CDR3, the DNA is TGTGCCAGCAGCCCACAGGGGGGGTTCAACTATGGCTACACCTTC.